The T cell receptor (beta chain) described here comes from a study of T-cell reconstitution after alpha-beta-depleted transplantation in children. Study-wide findings and caveats: Once a year had passed after transplant, T-cell counts and diversity came mostly from newly produced T cells. The study traced high day-60 TCRbeta diversity in some patients to surviving recipient T cells and thymic progenitors. In patients about two months after transplant, alpha-beta T cells reportedly arose from several hundred expanded graft clones.

Unique molecular identifiers were built into the TCRbeta library. TCRdb fed the PCR reads into MiXCR, producing one record per CDR3 protein. Here the sample spans around 420,000 distinct CDR3 sequences, roughly 16% being singletons. This clonotype came up a few times. Its antigen is unidentified. This CDR3 comprises 13 residues. Trimming took 4 bases from V and 3 from J, leaving 11 bases between them. Germline CDR1 and CDR2: DFQATT and SNEGSKA (reference sequence). The chain uses TRBV20-1 and TRBJ2-3; the D gene could be TRBD1 or TRBD2 (6 bases each). The material was PBMCs, mostly from graft donor cells, obtained 360 days after TCRalphabeta/CD19-depleted stem cell transplant. This TCR was sampled from a boy under three years old who had a stem cell transplant for Wiskott-Aldrich syndrome, so the T cells may come from the graft donor. DNA of the CDR3: TGCAGTGCTATAGGGGGGCCAACAGATACGCAGTATTTT. This sequence encodes CSAIGGPTDTQYF.